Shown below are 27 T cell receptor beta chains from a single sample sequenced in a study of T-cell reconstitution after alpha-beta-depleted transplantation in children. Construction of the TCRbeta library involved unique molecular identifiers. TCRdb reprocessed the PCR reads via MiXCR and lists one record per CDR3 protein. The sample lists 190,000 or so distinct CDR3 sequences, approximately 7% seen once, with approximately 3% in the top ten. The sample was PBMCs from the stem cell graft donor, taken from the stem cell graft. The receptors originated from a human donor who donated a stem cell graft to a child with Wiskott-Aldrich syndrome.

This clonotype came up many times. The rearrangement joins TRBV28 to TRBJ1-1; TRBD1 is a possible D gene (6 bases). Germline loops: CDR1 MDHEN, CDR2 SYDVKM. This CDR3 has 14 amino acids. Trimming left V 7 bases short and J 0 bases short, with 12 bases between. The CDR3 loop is CASTPGALNTEAFF. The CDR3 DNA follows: TGTGCCAGCACCCCAGGGGCCCTGAACACTGAAGCTTTCTTT.

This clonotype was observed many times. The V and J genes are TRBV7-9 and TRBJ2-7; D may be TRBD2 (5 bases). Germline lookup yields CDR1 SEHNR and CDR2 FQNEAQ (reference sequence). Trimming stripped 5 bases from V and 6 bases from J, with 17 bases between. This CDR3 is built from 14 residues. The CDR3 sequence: CASSPRSGSGEQYF. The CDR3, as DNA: TGTGCCAGCAGCCCCCGGAGCGGTTCTGGCGAGCAGTACTTC.

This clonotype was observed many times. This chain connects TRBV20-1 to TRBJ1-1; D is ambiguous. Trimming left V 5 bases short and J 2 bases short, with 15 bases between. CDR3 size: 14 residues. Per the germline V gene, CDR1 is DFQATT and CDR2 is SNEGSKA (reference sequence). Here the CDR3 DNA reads TGCAGTGCTTCCCGAGGGCTGGGAAACACTGAAGCTTTCTTT. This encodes CSASRGLGNTEAFF.

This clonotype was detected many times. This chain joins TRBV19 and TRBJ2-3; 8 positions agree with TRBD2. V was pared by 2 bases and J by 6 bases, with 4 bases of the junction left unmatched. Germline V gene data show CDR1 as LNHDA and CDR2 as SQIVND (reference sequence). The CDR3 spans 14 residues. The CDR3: CASSISAGVDTQYF. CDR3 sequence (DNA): TGTGCCAGTAGTATATCAGCGGGGGTTGATACGCAGTATTTT.

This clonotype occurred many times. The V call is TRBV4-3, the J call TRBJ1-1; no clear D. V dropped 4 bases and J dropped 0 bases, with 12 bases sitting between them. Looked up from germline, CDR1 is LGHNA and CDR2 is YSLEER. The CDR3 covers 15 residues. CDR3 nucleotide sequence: TGCGCCAGCAGCCTCAGCAACGCCGTGAACACTGAAGCTTTCTTT. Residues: CASSLSNAVNTEAFF.

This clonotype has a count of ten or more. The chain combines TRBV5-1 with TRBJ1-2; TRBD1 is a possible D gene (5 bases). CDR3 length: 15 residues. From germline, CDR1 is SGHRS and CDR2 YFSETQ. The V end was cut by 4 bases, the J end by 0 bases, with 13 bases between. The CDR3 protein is CASSAAGTTNYGYTF. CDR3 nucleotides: TGCGCCAGCAGCGCCGCAGGGACTACTAACTATGGCTACACCTTC.

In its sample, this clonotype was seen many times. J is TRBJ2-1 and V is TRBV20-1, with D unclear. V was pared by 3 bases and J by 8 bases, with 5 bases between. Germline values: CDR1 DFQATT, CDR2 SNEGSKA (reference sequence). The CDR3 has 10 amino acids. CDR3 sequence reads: CSASLHEQFF. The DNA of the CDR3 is TGCAGTGCTAGCCTCCATGAGCAGTTCTTC.

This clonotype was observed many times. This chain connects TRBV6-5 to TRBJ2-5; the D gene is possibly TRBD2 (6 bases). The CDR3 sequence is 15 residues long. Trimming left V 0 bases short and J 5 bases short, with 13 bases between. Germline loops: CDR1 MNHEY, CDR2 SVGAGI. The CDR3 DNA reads TGTGCCAGCAGTTACTCGCGGACGGCGGGGGAGACCCAGTACTTC. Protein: CASSYSRTAGETQYF.

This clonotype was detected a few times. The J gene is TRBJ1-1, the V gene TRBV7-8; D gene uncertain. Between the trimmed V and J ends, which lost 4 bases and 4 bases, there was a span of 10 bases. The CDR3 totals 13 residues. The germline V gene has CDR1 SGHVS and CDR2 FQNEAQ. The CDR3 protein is CASSSRVGTEAFF. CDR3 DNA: TGTGCCAGCAGCTCGAGGGTAGGCACTGAAGCTTTCTTT.

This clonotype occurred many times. CDR3 DNA: TGTGCCAGCAGTTACTCGACTGCAGGGACTGGAAACACCATATATTTT. Translated: CASSYSTAGTGNTIYF. The chain recombines TRBV6-5 with TRBJ1-3; D might be TRBD1 (5 bases). The ends were cut back, 0 bases at V and 2 bases at J, with 11 bases in the middle. Germline-derived CDR1 and CDR2 are MNHEY and SVGAGI. The CDR3 sequence is 16 residues long.

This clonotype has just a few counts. The CDR3 DNA reads as TGCGCCAGCACTCACGAACCGGGCGGTCCCGAGACCCAGTACTTC. Protein sequence: CASTHEPGGPETQYF. V is TRBV5-1 and J is TRBJ2-5; D unclear. The V gene lost 6 bases and the J gene lost 5 bases, with 20 bases spanning the gap. CDR3 length: 15 amino acids. The germline CDR1 and CDR2 sequences are SGHRS and YFSETQ.

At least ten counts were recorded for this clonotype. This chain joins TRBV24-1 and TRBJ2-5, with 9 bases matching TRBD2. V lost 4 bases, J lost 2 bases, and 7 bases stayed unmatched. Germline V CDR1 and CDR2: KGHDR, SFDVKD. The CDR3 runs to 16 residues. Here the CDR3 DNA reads TGTGCCACCAGTGACGCTAGCGGGAACCCTCAAGAGACCCAGTACTTC. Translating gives CATSDASGNPQETQYF.

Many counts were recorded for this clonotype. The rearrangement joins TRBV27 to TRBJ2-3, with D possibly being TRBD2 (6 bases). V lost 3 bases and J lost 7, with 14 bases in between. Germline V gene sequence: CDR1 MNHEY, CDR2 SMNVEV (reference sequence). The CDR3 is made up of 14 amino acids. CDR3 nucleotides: TGTGCCAGCAGTTTTGCGGGGCGGACTAATACGCAGTATTTT. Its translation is CASSFAGRTNTQYF.

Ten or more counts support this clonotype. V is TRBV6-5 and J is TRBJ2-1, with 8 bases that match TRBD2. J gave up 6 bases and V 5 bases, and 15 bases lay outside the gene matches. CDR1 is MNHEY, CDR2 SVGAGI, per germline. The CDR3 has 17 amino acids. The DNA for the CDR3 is TGTGCCAGCAGTATTTCAGCATGGAGCGGGAGTGTCAATGAGCAGTTCTTC. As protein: CASSISAWSGSVNEQFF.

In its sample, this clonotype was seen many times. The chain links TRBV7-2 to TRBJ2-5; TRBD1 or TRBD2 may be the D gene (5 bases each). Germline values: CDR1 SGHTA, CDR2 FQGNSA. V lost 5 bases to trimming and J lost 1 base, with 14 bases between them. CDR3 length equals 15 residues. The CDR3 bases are TGTGCCAGCAGCCGACAGTCAGGAGGCCAAGAGACCCAGTACTTC. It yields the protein CASSRQSGGQETQYF. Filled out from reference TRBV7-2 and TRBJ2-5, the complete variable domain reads GAGVSQSPSNKVTEKGKDVELRCDPISGHTALYWYRQSLGQGLEFLIYFQGNSAPDKSGLPSDRFSAERTGGSVSTLTIQRTQQEDSAVYLCASSRQSGGQETQYFGPGTRLLVL.

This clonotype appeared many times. The CDR3 nucleotides read TGCAGTGCTAGCCCTAGCGGGTATGACAATGAGCAGTTCTTC. Translating it yields CSASPSGYDNEQFF. The J gene is TRBJ2-1, the V gene TRBV20-1; 8 nucleotides agree with TRBD2. The CDR3 covers 14 residues. V shed 3 bases and J 5 bases; nucleotides not matched to a gene: 6. Germline CDR1 reads DFQATT; CDR2 reads SNEGSKA (reference sequence).

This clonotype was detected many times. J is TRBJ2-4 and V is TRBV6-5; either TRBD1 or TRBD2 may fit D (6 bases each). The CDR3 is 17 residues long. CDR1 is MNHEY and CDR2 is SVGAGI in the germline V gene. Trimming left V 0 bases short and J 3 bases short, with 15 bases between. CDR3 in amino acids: CASSYSRGRGDKNIQYF. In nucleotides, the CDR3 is TGTGCCAGCAGTTACTCAAGGGGAAGGGGGGACAAAAACATTCAGTACTTC.

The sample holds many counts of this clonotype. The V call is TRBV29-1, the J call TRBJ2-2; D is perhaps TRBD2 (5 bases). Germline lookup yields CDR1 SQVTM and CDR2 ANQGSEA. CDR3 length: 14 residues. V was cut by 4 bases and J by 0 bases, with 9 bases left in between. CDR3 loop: CSVARVANTGELFF. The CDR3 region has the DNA TGCAGCGTTGCGCGGGTCGCGAACACCGGGGAGCTGTTTTTT.

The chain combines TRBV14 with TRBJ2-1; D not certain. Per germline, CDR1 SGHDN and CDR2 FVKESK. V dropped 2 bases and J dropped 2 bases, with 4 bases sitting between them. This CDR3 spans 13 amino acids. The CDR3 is CASSQRTYNEQFF. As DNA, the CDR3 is TGTGCCAGCAGCCAACGGACCTACAATGAGCAGTTCTTC.

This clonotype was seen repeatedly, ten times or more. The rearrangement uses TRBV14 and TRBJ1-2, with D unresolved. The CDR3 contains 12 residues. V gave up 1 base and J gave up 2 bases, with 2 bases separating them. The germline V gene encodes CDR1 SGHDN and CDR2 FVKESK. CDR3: CASSQVNYGYTF. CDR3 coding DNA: TGTGCCAGCAGCCAAGTGAACTATGGCTACACCTTC. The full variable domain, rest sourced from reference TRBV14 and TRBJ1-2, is EAGVTQFPSHSVIEKGQTVTLRCDPISGHDNLYWYRRVMGKEIKFLLHFVKESKQDESGMPNNRFLAERTGGTYSTLKVQPAELEDSGVYFCASSQVNYGYTFGSGTRLTVV.

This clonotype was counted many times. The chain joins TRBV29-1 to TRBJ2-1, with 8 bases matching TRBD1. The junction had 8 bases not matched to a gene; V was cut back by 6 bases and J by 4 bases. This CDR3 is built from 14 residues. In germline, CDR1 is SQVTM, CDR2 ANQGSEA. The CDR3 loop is CSVCRDRTYNEQFF. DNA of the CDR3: TGCAGCGTCTGCCGGGACAGGACGTACAATGAGCAGTTCTTC.

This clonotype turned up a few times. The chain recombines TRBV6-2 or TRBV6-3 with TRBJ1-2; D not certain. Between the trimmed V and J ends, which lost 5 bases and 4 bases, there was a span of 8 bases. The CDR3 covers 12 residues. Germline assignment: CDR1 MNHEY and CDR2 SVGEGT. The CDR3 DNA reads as TGTGCCAGCAGTCCGGGAAGCTATGGCTACACCTTC. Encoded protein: CASSPGSYGYTF.

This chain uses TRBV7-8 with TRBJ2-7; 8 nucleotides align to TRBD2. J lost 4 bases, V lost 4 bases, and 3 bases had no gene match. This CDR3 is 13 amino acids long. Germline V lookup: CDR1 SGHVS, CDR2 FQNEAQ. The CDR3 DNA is TGTGCCAGCAGCTACGGACTAGCATACGAGCAGTACTTC. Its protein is CASSYGLAYEQYF.

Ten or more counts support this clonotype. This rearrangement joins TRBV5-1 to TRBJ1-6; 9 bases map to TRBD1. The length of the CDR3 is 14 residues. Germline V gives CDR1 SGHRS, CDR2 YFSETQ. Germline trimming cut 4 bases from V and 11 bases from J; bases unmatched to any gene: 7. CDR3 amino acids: CASSVQGAETPLHF. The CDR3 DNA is TGCGCCAGCAGCGTACAGGGGGCAGAGACACCCCTCCACTTT.

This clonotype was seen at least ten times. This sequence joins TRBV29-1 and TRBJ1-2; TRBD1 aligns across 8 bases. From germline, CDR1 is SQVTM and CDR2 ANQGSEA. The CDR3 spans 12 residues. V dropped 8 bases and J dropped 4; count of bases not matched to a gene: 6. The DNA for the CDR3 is TGCAGCACCCCGACAGGGGCCTATGGCTACACCTTC. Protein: CSTPTGAYGYTF.

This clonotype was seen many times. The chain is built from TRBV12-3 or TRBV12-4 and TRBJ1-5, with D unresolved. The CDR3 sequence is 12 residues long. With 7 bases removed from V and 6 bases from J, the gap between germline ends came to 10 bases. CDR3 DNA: TGTGCCAGCACCTCTTCCAGTCAGCCCCAGCATTTT. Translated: CASTSSSQPQHF.

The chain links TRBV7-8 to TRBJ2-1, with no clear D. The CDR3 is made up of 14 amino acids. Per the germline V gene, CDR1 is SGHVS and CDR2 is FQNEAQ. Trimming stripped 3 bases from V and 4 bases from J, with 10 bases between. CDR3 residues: CASSFAPSYNEQFF. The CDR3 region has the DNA TGTGCCAGCAGCTTCGCGCCTTCGTACAATGAGCAGTTCTTC.